These 3 T cell receptor beta chains share one sample of origin, sequenced in a study of T-cell reconstitution after alpha-beta-depleted transplantation in children. Unique molecular identifiers tagged the TCRbeta library. TCRdb fed the PCR reads into MiXCR, producing one record per CDR3 protein. The repertoire includes roughly 300,000 distinct CDR3 sequences, around 10% of them detected once, and roughly a quarter sits in the top ten. The specimen comprised peripheral blood, sampled 180 days after TCRalphabeta/CD19-depleted stem cell transplant. All receptors come from a male patient aged 2 to 9 who had a stem cell transplant for chronic granulomatous disease, so the T cells may come from the graft donor.

Comments on this clonotype: A much more abundant neighbour one base away suggests this may be a read error. The chain uses TRBV5-1 and TRBJ2-1, with 9 bases lining up with TRBD2. Trimming cost V 6 bases and J 8 bases; bases outside gene matches: 12. The length of the CDR3 is 15 residues. Looked up from germline, CDR1 is SGHRS and CDR2 is YFSETQ. The chain's CDR3 is CASNLGREGVHEQFF. In DNA form, the CDR3 reads TGCGCCAGCAACCTCGGGCGGGAGGGCGTGCATGAGCAGTTCTTC.

The chain employs TRBV5-1 and TRBJ1-5, with D uncertain. V was shortened by 2 bases and J by 6 bases, with 9 bases between the two germline ends. Germline assignment: CDR1 SGHRS and CDR2 YFSETQ. This CDR3 is built from 13 residues. The CDR3 DNA reads as TGCGCCAGCAGCTTCTGTAGCGGTCAGCCCCAGCATTTT. Protein sequence: CASSFCSGQPQHF.

This clonotype occurred many times. A junction end diverges from the germline sequence, so it may reflect a read error. The chain uses TRBV28 and TRBJ2-1; the D is unclear. CDR3 size: 11 residues. Germline CDR1 MDHEN, CDR2 SYDVKM. CDR3 coding DNA: TGCGCCAGCAGCTTAGGATATGAGCAGTTCTTC. It is translated as CASSLGYEQFF. Looking up the rest from reference TRBV28 and TRBJ2-1 gives the full variable domain: DVKVTQSSRYLVKRTGEKVFLECVQDMDHENMFWYRQDPGLGLRLIYFSYDVKMKEKGDIPEGYSVSREKKERFSLILESASTNQTSMYLCASSLGYEQFFGPGTRLTVL.